The entry below gives a single T cell receptor beta chain sequence along with its context. Which antigen it targets is not known. No base qualities exist here, and no much larger clone lies one base off it. TCRbeta CDR3 regions were amplified from genomic DNA by means of the immunoSEQ Assay, a bias-controlled multiplex PCR. The original pipeline was this. Nucleated cell counts per sample were estimated from amplification of reference gene primers within the assay. To quantify the absolute abundance of each unique TCRbeta CDR3 rearrangement, sequence reads were collapsed and filtered. For each sample, productive Simpson clonality was calculated as the square root of Simpson's diversity index over productive rearrangements. TCRdb took over this immuneACCESS table, retaining in-frame rearrangements with V and J assigned. Such tables are incomplete; in checked studies, under half of the missing clones stem from an unresolved V gene, and the remainder is unexplained. V, J and clone size reflect that table, while D and trimming were determined from the DNA. The sample yields more than 250,000 clones; around 86% were counted once. In total, the top ten clones hold about 10% of the sample.

This specimen belongs to a study of blood T cell repertoires in COVID-19 (TCRdb year 2020). Regarding the research as a whole: The collaborator samples originated in the United States, Italy and Spain and spanned the acute and convalescent phases of COVID-19. The material from the prospective study consisted of cDNA or gDNA derived from T cells, B-cell-depleted T cells, or PBMCs. Samples came from the ongoing ImmuneRACE study (first 160 participants) plus 1,254 subjects from 6 global collaborators. The dataset comprised deeply sampled blood TCRbeta repertoires from subjects exposed to, actively infected with, or recovered from COVID-19. A freely available public database, intended as a resource for researchers studying the immune response to SARS-CoV-2, is where the repertoires were released. Where HLA class I and class II types were available, the types were taken from metadata supplied by the sample provider, not from assay-based typing. Nearly every sample came with metadata listing a de-identified subject ID, COVID-19 status, age in years and sex.

Participants in the prospective study were aged roughly 18 to 89 years, lived in 24 United States geographic areas, and enrolled through a virtual design. To assign participants to cohorts, the prospective study relied on clinical history that participants themselves reported in a screening survey and a study questionnaire. For ImmuneRACE Cohort 3, a participant was defined as recovered based on two consecutive negative NP/OP PCR tests, clearance by a healthcare professional, or resolution of symptoms. Each participant in the prospective study had whole blood, serum and a nasopharyngeal or oropharyngeal swab collected by mobile phlebotomists. Participants in the prospective study had the option to provide additional blood draws and questionnaires over a 2-month period. Before DNA extraction, prospective study blood samples were shipped either frozen or at room temperature. Summary of the overall study and its limitations: How much clinical and demographic metadata was included differed by source and by participant, and the metadata was provided uncurated.

The CDR3 numbers 15 residues from cysteine through phenylalanine. This entry keeps only the CDR3 DNA: 45 bases, framed from base 1. According to the germline V gene (reference sequence), CDR1 reads LNHDA and CDR2 reads SQIVND. Trimming accounts for 7 bases at V and 5 bases at J, while the number of junction bases matched to no gene is 7. The chain was built from TRBV19 and TRBJ2-2, and 10 bases in between align with TRBD2. Material for sequencing was PBMCs or T cells enriched from blood (not recorded which). The source of this sequence is a woman aged 18-29 years who had recovered from COVID-19. For the CDR3, the sequence is CASTSGRAFTGELFF. The nucleotide sequence is TGTGCCAGTACAAGCGGGAGGGCCTTTACCGGGGAGCTGTTTTTT.